Each of the 10 T cell receptor beta chains below was sequenced from the same sample in a study of OX40 agonist ivuxolimab in advanced cancers. TCRdb keeps only in-frame clones here, not all; method: immunoSEQ multiplex PCR. This table has 50,000 to 70,000 clones, less than 90% appearing once. The starting material was CD4+ or CD8+ T cells sorted from blood, obtained in a trial of the OX40 agonist ivuxolimab. The receptors here all came from an adult with an advanced solid tumor such as melanoma, head and neck, liver or kidney cancer.

This rearrangement joins TRBV28 to TRBJ2-7; 9 nucleotides agree with TRBD1. Germline V gives CDR1 MDHEN, CDR2 SYDVKM. Trimming took 7 bases from V and 5 from J; bases not matched to a gene: 9. The CDR3 is 14 amino acids. The chain's CDR3 is CASITQGAFHEQYF. Written as DNA, the CDR3 is TGTGCCAGCATAACACAGGGGGCTTTCCACGAGCAGTACTTC.

This chain connects TRBV18 to TRBJ1-4; perhaps TRBD1 as D (6 bases). V lost 4 bases and J lost 8, with 14 bases in between. CDR1 is KGHSH and CDR2 is LQKENI in the germline V gene. The CDR3 consists of 14 residues. CDR3 in DNA: TGTGCCAGCTCACTAACGGACAGTGGCGAAAAACTGTTTTTT. Translation gives CASSLTDSGEKLFF.

J is TRBJ1-2 and V is TRBV19; D is possibly TRBD1 (5 bases). The V end was cut by 5 bases, the J end by 4 bases, with 11 bases between. Looked up from germline, CDR1 is LNHDA and CDR2 is SQIVND (reference sequence). CDR3 size: 13 residues. In DNA, the CDR3 is TGTGCCAGTAGTTTGGGGCAGGTCTATGGCTACACCTTC. The encoded protein is CASSLGQVYGYTF.

This clone was counted a single time. This chain uses TRBV9 with TRBJ2-2; TRBD1 might be the D (7 bases). This CDR3 spans 14 amino acids. V lost 7 bases and J lost 6, with 16 bases in between. Germline assignment: CDR1 SGDLS and CDR2 YYNGEE. The CDR3 sequence is CASGRTGPPGELFF. CDR3 DNA: TGTGCCAGCGGGAGGACAGGACCACCCGGGGAGCTGTTTTTT. The whole variable domain, remainder taken from reference TRBV9 and TRBJ2-2, is DSGVTQTPKHLITATGQRVTLRCSPRSGDLSVYWYQQSLDQGLQFLIQYYNGEERAKGNILERFSAQQFPDLHSELNLSSLELGDSALYFCASGRTGPPGELFFGEGSRLTVL.

The chain carries TRBV7-2 and TRBJ2-7, with D perhaps TRBD1 (5 bases). The germline CDR1 and CDR2 sequences are SGHTA and FQGNSA. The CDR3 consists of 15 residues. Trimming shortened V by 4 bases and J by 4 bases, and 17 bases separated the two germline ends. The CDR3 here is CASSSSWGQSYEQYF. The CDR3 DNA reads TGTGCCAGCAGCTCGTCTTGGGGCCAGTCTTACGAGCAGTACTTC.

This clone turned up a few times. The chain combines TRBV5-1 with TRBJ2-3, with 11 bases aligning to TRBD2. Germline CDR1 is SGHRS and CDR2 is YFSETQ. CDR3 size: 16 residues. Unmatched junction bases numbered 7, after V lost 4 bases and J lost 3 bases. The CDR3 region is CASSRNPSGGTDTQYF. The CDR3 DNA sequence: TGCGCCAGCAGCCGCAACCCTAGCGGGGGGACAGATACGCAGTATTTT. The variable domain in full, completed from reference TRBV5-1 and TRBJ2-3, reads KAGVTQTPRYLIKTRGQQVTLSCSPISGHRSVSWYQQTPGQGLQFLFEYFSETQRNKGNFPGRFSGRQFSNSRSEMNVSTLELGDSALYLCASSRNPSGGTDTQYFGPGTRLTVL.

The CDR3 region is CASSLEQRGYTF. DNA for the CDR3: TGTGCCAGCAGCTTGGAGCAGAGGGGCTACACCTTC. J is TRBJ1-2 and V is TRBV7-9; D ambiguous. Per germline, CDR1 SEHNR and CDR2 FQNEAQ (reference sequence). Deletions cut 3 bases from V and 8 bases from J, with 10 bases between. The CDR3 length is 12 residues. The full variable domain, completed using reference TRBV7-9 and TRBJ1-2, is DTGVSQNPRHKITKRGQNVTFRCDPISEHNRLYWYRQTLGQGPEFLTYFQNEAQLEKSRLLSDRFSAERPKGSFSTLEIQRTEQGDSAMYLCASSLEQRGYTFGSGTRLTVV.

The V and J genes are TRBV30 and TRBJ1-6; possibly TRBD1 for D (5 bases). CDR3 length equals 15 residues. Germline V gene data show CDR1 as GTSNPN and CDR2 as SVGIG (reference sequence). Trimming removed 1 base at V and 6 bases at J, with 13 bases between. CDR3 loop: CAWSEGTYFNSPLHF. The CDR3 DNA reads TGTGCCTGGAGTGAGGGGACGTATTTTAATTCACCCCTCCACTTT.

Points on this clone: Other DNA variants within this sample encode the same CDR3. The chain employs TRBV9 and TRBJ2-5; D is tentatively TRBD1 or TRBD2 (6 bases each). There are 14 residues in the CDR3. CDR1 and CDR2 from the germline V gene are SGDLS and YYNGEE. Deletions cut 0 bases from V and 2 bases from J, with 8 bases between. CDR3 DNA: TGTGCCAGCAGCGTAGGAGGGGGGCAAGAGACCCAGTACTTC. Its translation: CASSVGGGQETQYF.

The CDR3 here is CSAYYLEKLFF. For the CDR3, the DNA is TGCAGTGCCTATTATTTGGAAAAACTGTTTTTT. This chain uses TRBV20-1 with TRBJ1-4; D is unresolved. The V end was cut by 6 bases, the J end by 8 bases, with 10 bases between. Germline V gene sequence: CDR1 DFQATT, CDR2 SNEGSKA (reference sequence). The length of the CDR3 is 11 residues.